One sample yielded the 13 T cell receptor beta chains listed below, sequenced in a study of CD8+CD57+ T cells in acquired aplastic anemia. Investigators profiled TCR beta VDJ and CDR3 from genomic DNA template. TCRdb reprocessed the reads with MiXCR, giving one entry per CDR3 protein. The table includes about 260,000 distinct CDR3 sequences, approximately 80% detected once. Patients selected for sequencing had displayed CD8+CD57+ cell expansion by flow cytometry. What was sequenced was sorted CD4+, CD8+, or CD8+CD57+ T cells (not recorded which) from PBMCs. The receptors stem from a human donor with aplastic anemia.

J is TRBJ1-2 and V is TRBV9, with 9 bases aligning to TRBD1. CDR1 SGDLS and CDR2 YYNGEE come from the germline V gene. J gave up 3 bases and V 1 base, and 16 bases lay outside the gene matches. The CDR3 has 19 residues. The chain's CDR3 is CASSVTGTGNTLGHYGYTF. In DNA, the CDR3 is TGTGCCAGCAGCGTAACCGGGACAGGGAACACTCTAGGCCACTATGGCTACACCTTC.

The chain has TRBV29-1 and TRBJ2-7; D possibly matches TRBD1 or TRBD2 (6 bases each). The CDR3 totals 12 residues. Per germline, CDR1 SQVTM and CDR2 ANQGSEA. Trimming stripped 6 bases from V and 5 bases from J, with 14 bases between. Written as DNA, the CDR3 is TGCAGCGTCTCCCTCGGGGGCAACGAGCAGTACTTC. Translation gives CSVSLGGNEQYF.

This clonotype was counted between two and nine times. This chain links TRBV25-1 with TRBJ1-2; 8 nucleotides match TRBD1. Trimming cost V 2 bases and J 5 bases; bases outside gene matches: 7. Germline values: CDR1 MGHDK, CDR2 SYGVNS. The CDR3 is 15 residues long. Here the CDR3 reads CASSEQGAEMYGYTF. For the CDR3, the DNA is TGTGCCAGCAGTGAACAGGGGGCTGAGATGTATGGCTACACCTTC.

Remarks on this clonotype: A junction boundary mismatches the germline segment, possibly from a read error. The chain is built from TRBV7-8 and TRBJ2-3; D ambiguous. The J call may be mistaken, given a closer DNA end match to TRBJ1-5. This CDR3 region has 13 residues. Germline CDR1 and CDR2: SGHVS and FQNEAQ. CDR3 amino acids: CASRLAGTAEQHF. The CDR3 DNA sequence: TGTGCCAGCAGGTTAGCGGGCACTGCCGAGCAGCATTTT.

This clonotype occurred once. The final CDR3 position lacks the conserved phenylalanine or tryptophan, pointing to a likely read error. The limits of the CDR3 on the DNA are not certain, so only TCRdb's listed CDR3 is given. This sequence joins TRBV7-9 and TRBJ2-7; TRBD1 is the table's D call, not checked against the DNA. From germline, CDR1 is SEHNR and CDR2 FQNEAQ (reference sequence). The CDR3 is 13 amino acids long, termini counted. The CDR3 protein is CASSAGDAEAFFG.

The CDR3 nucleotides are TGTGCCAGCAGCCCGACGACTAGCGGATACGAGCAGTACTTC. Its translation: CASSPTTSGYEQYF. V gene TRBV9 combines with J gene TRBJ2-7; 9 bases align to TRBD2. Germline-derived CDR1 and CDR2 are SGDLS and YYNGEE. The CDR3 is 14 residues long. V shed 4 bases and J 4 bases; nucleotides not matched to a gene: 6.

Note on this clonotype: Compared with germline, one end of the junction differs, possibly owing to a read error. The rearrangement uses TRBV7-8 and TRBJ2-7; weak D call: TRBD1 (5 bases). Germline-derived CDR1 and CDR2 are SGHVS and FQNEAQ. CDR3 length equals 14 residues. The CDR3 bases are TGTGCCAGCAGTTTCGTGCAGGGTACCGATACGCAGTATTTC. Its protein product is CASSFVQGTDTQYF.

In its sample, this clonotype was seen once. The conserved closing phenylalanine or tryptophan is absent in this CDR3, likely reflecting a read error. Because the CDR3's place on the DNA is in doubt, the DNA is left out and the CDR3 is given as listed by TCRdb. CDR3 protein: CASSSGHGGRKGL. V gene TRBV7-9 combines with J gene TRBJ2-3; no check of the table's D call, TRBD2, against the DNA was made. The length of the CDR3 is 13 amino acids, counting both ends. Germline CDR1 and CDR2: SEHNR and FQNEAQ (reference sequence).

Comment on this clonotype: Its ends do not fully match the called genes, so a read error is possible. This sequence joins TRBV7-3 and TRBJ1-3; the D gene is possibly TRBD1 (5 bases). Germline V lookup: CDR1 SGHTA, CDR2 FQGTGA. This CDR3 is built from 15 residues. CDR3 sequence: CASSVGGAPGTTIHF. The CDR3 DNA reads as TGTGCCAGCAGCGTAGGTGGGGCGCCTGGAACCACCATACATTTT.

The rearrangement uses TRBV12-3 or TRBV12-4 and TRBJ1-3; the D is unclear. This CDR3 is built from 15 residues. Trimming shortened V by 3 bases and J by 3 bases, and 12 bases separated the two germline ends. The CDR3: CASSLAQSLGNTIYF. CDR3 sequence (DNA): TGTGCCAGCAGTTTGGCACAGTCCCTTGGAAACACCATATATTTT.

This clonotype was counted between two and nine times. The rearrangement uses TRBV19 and TRBJ2-7, with 7 bases matching TRBD1. J lost 5 bases, V lost 6 bases, and 10 bases had no gene match. The germline V gene encodes CDR1 LNHDA and CDR2 SQIVND (reference sequence). The CDR3 is made up of 14 amino acids. The DNA of the CDR3 is TGTGCCAGTAGCCGACAGGGTTTGGGGAACGAGCAGTACTTC. Its translation is CASSRQGLGNEQYF.

This clonotype has a single count. V usage is TRBV7-2 and J usage is TRBJ2-1; the D is unclear. The V gene lost 2 bases and the J gene lost 8 bases, with 19 bases spanning the gap. This CDR3 spans 16 amino acids. Germline CDR1 and CDR2: SGHTA and FQGNSA. CDR3 sequence reads: CASSLQRSAESDEQFF. CDR3 bases: TGTGCCAGCAGCTTACAAAGAAGCGCCGAGAGCGATGAGCAGTTCTTC.

The chain uses TRBV9 and TRBJ2-1; D may be TRBD1 or TRBD2 (5 bases each). Trimming stripped 4 bases from V and 6 bases from J, with 14 bases between. The CDR3 runs 14 residues. CDR1 is SGDLS, CDR2 YYNGEE, per germline. The CDR3 coding sequence is TGTGCCAGCAGCTTGGCCGGGACCCGCAATGAGCAGTTCTTC. Residues: CASSLAGTRNEQFF.